The 11 T cell receptor beta chains below come from one sample, sequenced in a study of blood T cell repertoires in COVID-19 (TCRdb year 2020). Preparation of the library involved the immunoSEQ multiplex PCR assay. Here the immuneACCESS table is served through TCRdb, limited to in-frame sequences with V and J called. Missing clones are a known gap in these copies; in checked studies unresolved V genes cover under half, and the rest lacks a known reason. This sample is represented by a few hundred thousand clones; 85% to 90% of them were singletons. The ten biggest clones cover roughly 6% of the sample. What was sequenced was peripheral blood. The receptor set was obtained from a woman aged 45-65 years with COVID-19, enrolled during active disease.

This CDR3 reads CASSEARGGRGRAEQFF. The CDR3 nucleotides read TGTGCCAGCAGTGAAGCGAGGGGAGGCAGGGGGCGCGCTGAGCAGTTCTTC. The chain is built from TRBV6-1 and TRBJ2-1, with TRBD1 identical over 8 bases. Trimming removed 0 bases from V and 9 bases from J; junction bases left unmatched: 13. This CDR3 spans 17 amino acids. Germline CDR1 is MNHNS and CDR2 is SASEGT.

The rearrangement uses TRBV19 and TRBJ1-3, with D possibly being TRBD1 (6 bases). The CDR3 contains 18 residues. Germline V gene lookup returns CDR1 LNHDA and CDR2 SQIVND (reference sequence). V shed 1 base and J shed 6 bases, with 22 bases lying between them. The CDR3 nucleotides are TGTGCCAGTAGTATAGCCGTACAAAGAAGGACAGCGAAAAACACCATATATTTT. Amino acid sequence: CASSIAVQRRTAKNTIYF. The whole variable domain, filled in from reference TRBV19 and TRBJ1-3, reads DGGITQSPKYLFRKEGQNVTLSCEQNLNHDAMYWYRQDPGQGLRLIYYSQIVNDFQKGDIAEGYSVSREKKESFPLTVTSAQKNPTAFYLCASSIAVQRRTAKNTIYFGEGSWLTVV.

The rearrangement uses TRBV14 and TRBJ2-5; D is undetermined. V dropped 1 base and J dropped 4 bases, with 10 bases sitting between them. The CDR3 is 14 amino acids. Germline V lookup: CDR1 SGHDN, CDR2 FVKESK. The CDR3 reads CASSQVRSPETQYF. As DNA, the CDR3 is TGTGCCAGCAGCCAAGTTCGAAGCCCAGAGACCCAGTACTTC.

V and J are TRBV7-2 and TRBJ2-1, with D uncertain. CDR1 is SGHTA and CDR2 is FQGNSA in the germline V gene. This CDR3 spans 14 amino acids. V lost 3 bases, J lost 0 bases, and 6 bases lay in between. CDR3 region: CASSFESSYNEQFF. As DNA, the CDR3 is TGTGCCAGCAGCTTTGAGAGCTCCTACAATGAGCAGTTCTTC. Variable domain in full (rest from reference TRBV7-2 and TRBJ2-1): GAGVSQSPSNKVTEKGKDVELRCDPISGHTALYWYRQSLGQGLEFLIYFQGNSAPDKSGLPSDRFSAERTGGSVSTLTIQRTQQEDSAVYLCASSFESSYNEQFFGPGTRLTVL.

This clone was found a few times. The chain carries TRBV15 and TRBJ2-5, with 7 bases fitting TRBD2. The germline V gene has CDR1 LNHNV and CDR2 YYDKDF (reference sequence). The CDR3 has 15 amino acids. After removal of 1 base from V and 5 bases from J, the junction contained 7 bases not matched to a gene. The CDR3 here is CATSRVRREGETQYF. Here the CDR3 DNA reads TGTGCCACCAGCAGAGTCCGCAGGGAGGGCGAGACCCAGTACTTC.

The rearrangement links TRBV2 to TRBJ2-7; TRBD1 matches 11 bases. This CDR3 has 14 amino acids. The germline gives CDR1 SNHLY, CDR2 FYNNEI. J gave up 2 bases and V 8 bases, and 5 bases lay outside the gene matches. This CDR3 is CASDAGQGAYEQYF. The CDR3 DNA sequence: TGTGCCAGCGATGCGGGACAGGGGGCCTACGAGCAGTACTTC.

This chain joins TRBV4-2 and TRBJ2-1; the D gene is possibly TRBD1 (6 bases). The CDR3 has 16 residues. Trimming took 1 base from V and 0 from J, leaving 10 bases between them. Germline loops: CDR1 LGHNA, CDR2 YNFKEQ. CDR3 amino acids: CASSQGGGPSYNEQFF. The DNA of the CDR3 is TGTGCCAGCAGCCAAGGAGGGGGTCCCTCCTACAATGAGCAGTTCTTC.

This sequence joins TRBV2 and TRBJ2-3; D ambiguous. The CDR3 covers 13 residues. Germline CDR1 reads SNHLY; CDR2 reads FYNNEI. Deletions cut 3 bases from V and 2 bases from J, with 6 bases between. CDR3 DNA: TGTGCCAGCAGTGACAGGCCCACAGATACGCAGTATTTT. Translation: CASSDRPTDTQYF.

The genes are TRBV11-2 and TRBJ2-3, with TRBD2 as a possible D gene (5 bases). Germline V gene sequence: CDR1 SGHAT, CDR2 FQNNGV. The CDR3 consists of 14 residues. V shed 1 base and J shed 10 bases, with 15 bases lying between them. CDR3 protein: CASSLGTRPGAQYF. The CDR3 region has the DNA TGTGCCAGCAGCTTAGGGACTCGCCCCGGTGCGCAGTATTTT.

CDR3 region: CASSVSGSPYGYTF. Here the CDR3 DNA reads TGTGCCAGCAGCGTATCAGGGTCCCCCTATGGCTACACCTTC. V gene TRBV9 combines with J gene TRBJ1-2, with D possibly matching TRBD1 (5 bases). Germline-derived CDR1 and CDR2 are SGDLS and YYNGEE. The V end lost 1 base, the J end lost 4 bases, and 11 bases lay between the germline ends. There are 14 residues in the CDR3.

The rearrangement uses TRBV5-6 and TRBJ1-1; 7 bases agree with TRBD1. V dropped 0 bases and J dropped 7; count of bases not matched to a gene: 3. This CDR3 is built from 13 residues. Germline V lookup: CDR1 SGHDT, CDR2 YYEEEE. The CDR3 bases are TGTGCCAGCAGCTTGGGAGGGGACAGTGAAGCTTTCTTT. Amino acid sequence: CASSLGGDSEAFF.